Included here is one TCR beta chain sequence, with context. Its antigen is currently unknown. The sample belongs to a study of cytomegalovirus exposure and HLA in healthy donors. The CDR3 runs to 16 residues. The germline V gene has CDR1 SGDLS and CDR2 YYNGEE. The ends were cut back, 3 bases at V and 1 base at J, with 16 bases in the middle. Amplification used 60 Vbeta primers and 13 Jbeta primers. The repertoire was sequenced with immunoSEQ multiplex PCR; TCRdb's copy has only in-frame clones and lacks some. The data show 120,000 to 150,000 clones, with around three quarters seen just once and approximately 6.3% held by the top ten. Study conclusions and caveats: Previous analysis showed most TCR beta V segments were productive about 87% or about 30% of the time.

This sequence was found in a woman in her thirties or forties in good health and CMV-seropositive. V usage is TRBV9 and J usage is TRBJ1-1; no firm D call. Source material: PBMCs. The CDR3 region has the DNA TGTGCCAGCAGCGGGAGAGGAGGAGGCCCGAACACTGAAGCTTTCTTT. This gives the protein CASSGRGGGPNTEAFF.